This entry concerns a single T cell receptor (beta chain). The data originate from a study of blood T cell repertoires in COVID-19. About the study: COVID-19 samples, acute and convalescent, were from the United States, Italy and Spain.

Per the study methods: Estimation of nucleated cell counts relied on the amplification of reference gene primers. The assay was immunoSEQ multiplex PCR, and TCRdb's table has in-frame clones only and misses some. V and J calls and clone size are given by that table; D and trimming were obtained from the DNA. The sample consists of tens of thousands of clones, 70% to 85% of them appearing once. This TCR was recovered from a man aged 60-69 years with acute or convalescent COVID-19. The sequencing input was peripheral blood.

The CDR3 region has the DNA TGTGCCTGGAGCTCTGGACTCCACACAGATACGCAGTATTTT. Protein: CAWSSGLHTDTQYF. The V call is TRBV30, the J call TRBJ2-3; D perhaps matches TRBD2 (5 bases). V lost 3 bases and J lost 2, with 12 bases in between. The CDR3 contains 14 residues. The V gene's germline CDR1 is GTSNPN and CDR2 SVGIG (reference sequence). Full variable domain (missing parts from reference TRBV30 and TRBJ2-3): SQTIHQWPATLVQPVGSPLSLECTVEGTSNPNLYWYRQAAGRGLQLLFYSVGIGQISSEVPQNLSASRPQDRQFILSSKKLLLSDSGFYLCAWSSGLHTDTQYFGPGTRLTVL.